This passage covers 18 T cell receptor beta chains from one sample sequenced in a study of post-analysis software for immune sequencing data. Overall study findings and caveats: Roughly 5 TRBV segments (TRBV5-6, TRBV5-1 and TRBV20-1 among them) occurred more frequently in patients than in controls.

TCR beta cDNA libraries had unique molecular identifiers. TCRdb redid the calling of the PCR reads with MiXCR, one entry per CDR3 protein. The table includes about 820,000 distinct CDR3 sequences, 53% detected once. No antigen is known for these receptors. Sequencing used blood. The receptors come from a girl aged 5 to 17 with multiple sclerosis.

This chain connects TRBV10-1 to TRBJ2-3, with a tentative D call TRBD1 (7 bases). CDR1 and CDR2 from the germline V gene are WNHNN and SYGVQD (reference sequence). V shed 4 bases and J shed 3 bases, with 17 bases lying between them. The CDR3 runs to 16 residues. CDR3 sequence: CASSGDSFGGTDTQYF. The CDR3 DNA reads as TGCGCCAGCAGTGGGGACAGTTTCGGAGGGACAGATACGCAGTATTTT.

A few counts support this clonotype. This chain joins TRBV29-1 and TRBJ2-1; 16 nucleotides align to TRBD2. Germline loops: CDR1 SQVTM, CDR2 ANQGSEA. Unmatched junction bases numbered 6, after V lost 6 bases and J lost 4 bases. The CDR3 sequence is 16 residues long. Here the CDR3 DNA reads TGCAGCGTCGGGACTAGCGGGGGGGGTTCGTACAATGAGCAGTTCTTC. It codes for CSVGTSGGGSYNEQFF.

The chain couples TRBV7-9 to TRBJ1-2; D unresolved. CDR3 length: 15 residues. CDR1 is SEHNR and CDR2 is FQNEAQ in the germline V gene (reference sequence). Trimming shortened V by 3 bases and J by 4 bases, and 15 bases separated the two germline ends. CDR3 sequence: CASSFPPTSSYGYTF. The CDR3 DNA reads TGTGCCAGCAGCTTCCCCCCCACCAGCTCCTATGGCTACACCTTC.

V is TRBV14 and J is TRBJ2-7; D not certain. This CDR3 has 17 residues. Germline values: CDR1 SGHDN, CDR2 FVKESK. V was clipped by 2 bases and J by 0 bases, with 17 bases between them. This CDR3 is CASSQLRASLFSYEQYF. CDR3 bases: TGTGCCAGCAGCCAATTAAGGGCGTCTCTCTTCTCCTACGAGCAGTACTTC.

Here the CDR3 reads CAISDTGGTRNEQFF. The CDR3 DNA sequence: TGTGCCATCAGTGACACTGGGGGAACCCGCAATGAGCAGTTCTTC. The chain recombines TRBV10-3 with TRBJ2-1; perhaps D is TRBD1 or TRBD2 (5 bases each). Trimming left V 3 bases short and J 6 bases short, with 15 bases between. This CDR3 region has 15 residues. From germline, CDR1 is ENHRY and CDR2 SYGVKD.

This sequence joins TRBV20-1 and TRBJ2-3, with D perhaps being TRBD1 or TRBD2 (5 bases each). V lost 7 bases, J lost 1 base, and 9 bases lay in between. CDR1 DFQATT and CDR2 SNEGSKA come from the germline V gene (reference sequence). The CDR3 sequence is 12 residues long. CDR3 sequence: CSGMGGTDTQYF. DNA for the CDR3: TGCAGTGGGATGGGGGGCACAGATACGCAGTATTTT.

The rearrangement uses TRBV7-9 and TRBJ2-5; no firm D call. Per germline, CDR1 SEHNR and CDR2 FQNEAQ (reference sequence). The CDR3 loop spans 17 amino acids. V lost 2 bases and J lost 5, with 21 bases in between. CDR3 in DNA: TGTGCCAGCAGCTTAAAGAGTTCCGCGCCCCTAGGGGAGACCCAGTACTTC. As protein: CASSLKSSAPLGETQYF.

The genes are TRBV6-5 and TRBJ2-5; unclear D gene. The last part of the DNA fits TRBJ2-7 better; the J call may be wrong. Germline V gene lookup returns CDR1 MNHEY and CDR2 SVGAGI. The CDR3 totals 15 residues. The CDR3 DNA is TGTGCCAGCAGTTACGACTCTGGAAAAGTCTACGAGCAGTACTTC. Its protein is CASSYDSGKVYEQYF.

This chain connects TRBV14 to TRBJ2-3, with 8 bases matching TRBD1. The CDR3 loop spans 16 amino acids. V gave up 1 base and J gave up 2 bases; unmatched junction bases: 5. Per the germline V gene, CDR1 is SGHDN and CDR2 is FVKESK. CDR3 bases: TGTGCCAGCAGCCAAGGGGACAGGCCACTCACAGATACGCAGTATTTT. Protein sequence: CASSQGDRPLTDTQYF. The entire variable domain, with the rest obtained from reference TRBV14 and TRBJ2-3, is as follows: EAGVTQFPSHSVIEKGQTVTLRCDPISGHDNLYWYRRVMGKEIKFLLHFVKESKQDESGMPNNRFLAERTGGTYSTLKVQPAELEDSGVYFCASSQGDRPLTDTQYFGPGTRLTVL.

The CDR3 protein is CSASFPGLEFNEQFF. The DNA of the CDR3 is TGCAGTGCGAGCTTCCCGGGACTAGAATTCAATGAGCAGTTCTTC. This sequence joins TRBV20-1 and TRBJ2-1; 8 bases fit TRBD2. Trimming at V came to 6 bases and at J to 6 bases, leaving 13 bases not matched to a gene. CDR3 size: 15 residues. Germline CDR1 DFQATT, CDR2 SNEGSKA (reference sequence).

The chain combines TRBV20-1 with TRBJ1-2; D not certain. The CDR3 length is 12 residues. V lost 3 bases to trimming and J lost 4 bases, with 9 bases between them. Per the germline V gene, CDR1 is DFQATT and CDR2 is SNEGSKA (reference sequence). The CDR3 sequence: CSASGRLYGYTF. CDR3 sequence (DNA): TGCAGTGCTAGTGGCAGGCTCTATGGCTACACCTTC.

This chain joins TRBV11-3 and TRBJ2-1; the match to TRBD2 covers 10 bases. Germline V CDR1 and CDR2: SGHNT, YENEEA. This CDR3 is 16 amino acids long. V lost 5 bases to trimming and J lost 2 bases; unmatched junction nucleotides: 6. Here the CDR3 reads CASSQSGGAAYNEQFF. As DNA, the CDR3 is TGTGCCAGCAGCCAAAGCGGGGGGGCCGCCTACAATGAGCAGTTCTTC. Full variable domain (rest looked up from reference TRBV11-3 and TRBJ2-1): EAGVVQSPRYKIIEKKQPVAFWCNPISGHNTLYWYLQNLGQGPELLIRYENEEAVDDSQLPKDRFSAERLKGVDSTLKIQPAELGDSAVYLCASSQSGGAAYNEQFFGPGTRLTVL.

This clonotype turned up a few times. The chain recombines TRBV20-1 with TRBJ1-2; TRBD1 agrees at 7 bases. Germline V gene data show CDR1 as DFQATT and CDR2 as SNEGSKA (reference sequence). With 1 base clipped from V and 8 bases from J, the junction kept 10 bases outside the gene matches. This CDR3 spans 14 amino acids. Written as DNA, the CDR3 is TGCAGTGCTAGAGCCGACAGGGTCACTTTCGGCTACACCTTC. Translated, it gives CSARADRVTFGYTF.

This sequence joins TRBV10-3 and TRBJ2-7, with TRBD2 identical over 9 bases. Germline loops: CDR1 ENHRY, CDR2 SYGVKD. This CDR3 is 16 amino acids long. Germline trimming cut 4 bases from V and 5 bases from J; bases unmatched to any gene: 12. CDR3 sequence reads: CAISVSGLAGANEQYF. CDR3 nucleotides: TGTGCCATCAGTGTATCGGGGTTAGCGGGAGCCAACGAGCAGTACTTC.

This CDR3 is CASSREGVDEQYF. In nucleotides, the CDR3 is TGCGCCAGCAGCAGGGAGGGTGTGGACGAGCAGTACTTC. The V and J genes are TRBV5-1 and TRBJ2-7; 7 nucleotides align to TRBD2. The germline V gene encodes CDR1 SGHRS and CDR2 YFSETQ. V trimming: 4 bases; J trimming: 5 bases; junction bases outside the gene matches: 6. This CDR3 has 13 amino acids.

The rearrangement uses TRBV7-2 and TRBJ1-2, with 7 bases that match TRBD1. Unmatched junction bases numbered 11, after V lost 5 bases and J lost 5 bases. This CDR3 has 15 amino acids. Germline V gene sequence: CDR1 SGHTA, CDR2 FQGNSA. In DNA, the CDR3 is TGTGCCAGCAGCGCCCGTAGGGGGCAGGGGTATGGCTACACCTTC. It codes for CASSARRGQGYGYTF.

This clonotype appeared a few times. V usage is TRBV7-3 and J usage is TRBJ2-6; TRBD1 matches at 9 bases. Germline V gene sequence: CDR1 SGHTA, CDR2 FQGTGA. The J segment lost 1 base and the V segment lost 5 bases, leaving 9 bases of the junction unmatched. The length of the CDR3 is 18 residues. The CDR3 region is CASSPPGTGPSGANVLTF. CDR3 DNA sequence: TGTGCCAGCAGCCCCCCCGGGACAGGGCCTTCTGGGGCCAACGTCCTGACTTTC.

The chain joins TRBV29-1 to TRBJ2-3; 9 nucleotides align to TRBD1. Germline V gives CDR1 SQVTM, CDR2 ANQGSEA. The CDR3 is 14 residues long. V gave up 1 base and J gave up 1 base; unmatched junction bases: 0. CDR3 region: CSVEGTGGTDTQYF. CDR3 nucleotides: TGCAGCGTTGAAGGGACAGGGGGCACAGATACGCAGTATTTT.